This T cell receptor beta chain is from a study of T cell responses to AZD1222 COVID-19 vaccine. Findings and caveats of the study: Donors in the cohort were predominantly white British and more often female, and clonal diversity was possibly underestimated. It was only after the peak T cell response that any repertoires were sampled. Along spike, vaccine-associated CD4 TCRs were found throughout, with dominance at 160-218 and 743-854.

The CDR3 spans 15 residues. V was shortened by 4 bases and J by 5 bases, with 18 bases between the two germline ends. Germline CDR1 SGHNT, CDR2 YYREEE (reference sequence). With regard to this clone: Its target is not known.

Libraries were prepared by immunoSEQ multiplex PCR; TCRdb keeps only in-frame clonotypes and omits some of them. Among about 160,000 clones listed, roughly 90% were seen once. This clonotype originated in an adult in good health. The chain is built from TRBV5-4 and TRBJ1-2, with D hard to call. The specimen comprised peripheral blood, sampled on day 0 of AZD1222 vaccination. The CDR3: CASSPQRPSPYGYTF. CDR3 nucleotide sequence: TGTGCCAGCAGCCCCCAACGGCCCTCTCCTTATGGCTACACCTTC.